This T cell receptor beta chain was identified in a study of a mutant IDH1 vaccine in newly diagnosed glioma. Background on the study: Patients came in for eight vaccinations, in weeks 1, 3, 5, 7, 11, 15, 19 and 23.

This clone was observed once. Its antigen is as yet unknown. The V gene end was trimmed by 4 bases and the J gene end by 1 base; junction bases not matched to a gene: 4. Germline V gene lookup returns CDR1 MDHEN and CDR2 SYDVKM. The CDR3 loop spans 15 amino acids. Produced via immunoSEQ multiplex PCR; TCRdb's table is partial and in-frame only. The sample carries around 120,000 clones, about four fifths recorded once. The study's findings and limits: Vaccination induced immune responses in 93.3% of patients. Top peripheral T cell clonotype shifts appeared unrelated to pseudoprogression.

Time point in this sample: week 11, during vaccination. Doses consisted of 300 ug of mutant IDH1 20-mer peptide each, paired with topical imiquimod. This receptor was obtained from a man aged 35 to 55 with glioma. The V and J genes are TRBV28 and TRBJ2-1, with TRBD2 matching over 7 bases. The sequencing here drew on PBMCs, taken from a glioma patient whose treatment included an IDH1 peptide vaccine. In DNA form, the CDR3 reads TGTGCCAGCAGTTCTAGCGGTCAATCCTACAATGAGCAGTTCTTC. Translating gives CASSSSGQSYNEQFF.